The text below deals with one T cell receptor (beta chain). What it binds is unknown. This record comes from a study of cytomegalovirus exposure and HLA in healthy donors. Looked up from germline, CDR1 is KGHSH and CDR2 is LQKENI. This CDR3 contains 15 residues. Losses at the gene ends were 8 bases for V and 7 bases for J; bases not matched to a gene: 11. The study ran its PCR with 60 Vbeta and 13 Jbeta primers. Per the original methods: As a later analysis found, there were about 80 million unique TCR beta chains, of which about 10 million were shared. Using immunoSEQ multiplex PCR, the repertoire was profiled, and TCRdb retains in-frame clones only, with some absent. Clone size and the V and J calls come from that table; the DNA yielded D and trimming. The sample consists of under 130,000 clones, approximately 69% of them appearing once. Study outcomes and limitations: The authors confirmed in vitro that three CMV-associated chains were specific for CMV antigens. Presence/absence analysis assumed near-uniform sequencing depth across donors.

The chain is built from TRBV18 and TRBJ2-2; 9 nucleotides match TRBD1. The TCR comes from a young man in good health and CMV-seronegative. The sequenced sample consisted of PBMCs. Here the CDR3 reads CASVVPGQGGGELFF. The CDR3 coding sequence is TGTGCCAGCGTTGTACCGGGACAGGGCGGCGGGGAGCTGTTTTTT.